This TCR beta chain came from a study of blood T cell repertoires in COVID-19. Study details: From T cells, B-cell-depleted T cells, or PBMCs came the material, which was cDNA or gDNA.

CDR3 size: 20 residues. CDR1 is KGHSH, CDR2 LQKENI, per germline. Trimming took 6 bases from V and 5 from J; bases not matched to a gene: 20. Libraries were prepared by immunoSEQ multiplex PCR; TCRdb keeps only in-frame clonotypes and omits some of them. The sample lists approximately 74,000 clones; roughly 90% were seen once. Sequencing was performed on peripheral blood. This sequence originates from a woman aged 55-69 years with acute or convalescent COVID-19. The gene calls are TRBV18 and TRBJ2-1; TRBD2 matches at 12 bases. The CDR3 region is CASSPILAGGVASPHNEQFF. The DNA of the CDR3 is TGTGCCAGCTCCCCTATCCTAGCGGGAGGGGTGGCGTCTCCCCACAATGAGCAGTTCTTC.